This T cell receptor (beta chain) was captured by sequencing in a study of T cell repertoires in cytomegalovirus infection. Turning to the study itself: It was the public TCR beta signatures that indicated both CMV infection and matching HLA type. Study-wide findings and caveats: In two of eight donors, the top clonotype was HLA-C-restricted CMV-specific. Carriers of CMV plus the relevant HLA were identified by cumulative public TCR beta family frequency.

TCRdb ran MiXCR on the reads and lists one entry per CDR3 protein. The sample lists about 460,000 distinct CDR3 sequences, around 11% occurring once. Germline-derived CDR1 and CDR2 are MDHEN and SYDVKM. Trimming took off 5 bases at V and 2 bases at J, with 12 bases between the two ends. The CDR3 sequence is 14 residues long. For this clonotype: Antigen unknown.

Specimen: PBMCs. The receptor's source is a human donor in good health (CMV status not recorded). Some clones in this sample may be carry-over from other donors' samples. The V call is TRBV28, the J call TRBJ2-5; TRBD2 is a possible D gene (6 bases). CDR3 bases: TGTGCCAGCAGTCAGACTAGTGTGCAAGAGACCCAGTACTTC. Amino acids: CASSQTSVQETQYF.